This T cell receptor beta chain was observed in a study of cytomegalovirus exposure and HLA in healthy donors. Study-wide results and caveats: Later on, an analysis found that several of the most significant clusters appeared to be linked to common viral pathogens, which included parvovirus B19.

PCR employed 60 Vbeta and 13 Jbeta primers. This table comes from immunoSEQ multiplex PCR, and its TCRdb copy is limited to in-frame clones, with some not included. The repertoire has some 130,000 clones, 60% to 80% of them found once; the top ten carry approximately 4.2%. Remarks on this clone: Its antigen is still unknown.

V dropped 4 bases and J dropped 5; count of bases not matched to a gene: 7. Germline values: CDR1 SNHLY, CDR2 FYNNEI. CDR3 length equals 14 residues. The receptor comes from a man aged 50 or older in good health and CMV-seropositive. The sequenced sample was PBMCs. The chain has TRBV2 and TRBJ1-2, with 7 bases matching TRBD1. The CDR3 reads CASSGGQWDYGYTF. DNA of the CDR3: TGTGCCAGCAGTGGGGGACAGTGGGATTATGGCTACACCTTC. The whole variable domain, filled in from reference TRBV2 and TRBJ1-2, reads EPEVTQTPSHQVTQMGQEVILRCVPISNHLYFYWYRQILGQKVEFLVSFYNNEISEKSEIFDDQFSVERPDGSNFTLKIRSTKLEDSAMYFCASSGGQWDYGYTFGSGTRLTVV.